This entry concerns a single T cell receptor beta chain. These data are taken from a study of blood T cell repertoires in COVID-19. Study-level information: Researchers got acute and convalescent COVID-19 samples from the United States, Italy and Spain.

Clones were sequenced by immunoSEQ multiplex PCR, and TCRdb holds only the in-frame ones, with some missing. The sample has about 530,000 clones; roughly nine tenths are singletons. Seattle patients were enrolled while actively infected and followed longitudinally. The J segment lost 7 bases and the V segment lost 4 bases, leaving 9 bases of the junction unmatched. CDR3 length equals 15 residues. Germline lookup yields CDR1 SGHRS and CDR2 YFSETQ. The chain uses TRBV5-1 and TRBJ1-5; 9 bases map to TRBD1. The sequence was collected from a woman aged 45 to 65 with COVID-19, enrolled during active disease. The sample comprised peripheral blood. The CDR3 loop reads CASSPTQGAGQPQHF. DNA of the CDR3: TGCGCCAGCAGCCCTACACAGGGGGCTGGGCAGCCCCAGCATTTT.